A selection of T cell receptor beta chains follows, all from one sample in a study of cytomegalovirus exposure and HLA in healthy donors. Libraries were prepared by immunoSEQ multiplex PCR; TCRdb keeps only in-frame clonotypes and omits some of them. The table includes about 150,000 clones, roughly 70% detected once. Sequencing was done on a sample of PBMCs. Receptors originate from a woman aged 40-49 years in good health and CMV-seronegative. CDR3s include the opening cysteine and the closing phenylalanine or tryptophan. Each record gives: clone size, J gene, V gene, D gene, CDR3 DNA, CDR3 protein. A D gene is named only where the DNA matches it firmly. Part of the rows lack a size; the others show once, few, many or a class for expanded clones.

abundance: once
j_gene: TRBJ2-3
v_gene: TRBV5-1
d_gene: -
CDR3nt: TGCGCCAGCAGCTTGAGCGGGTTTAGCACAGATACGCAGTATTTT
CDR3aa: CASSLSGFSTDTQYF

abundance: -
j_gene: TRBJ2-7
v_gene: TRBV27
d_gene: TRBD1
CDR3nt: TGTGCCAGCAGTGGCTGGGGACAGCTCTCCTACGAGCAGTACTTC
CDR3aa: CASSGWGQLSYEQYF

abundance: -
j_gene: TRBJ2-2
v_gene: TRBV7-9
d_gene: TRBD1
CDR3nt: TGTGCCAGCAGCCCCCCCCAGGGGGCGCGAGTCTCCGGGGAGCTGTTTTTT
CDR3aa: CASSPPQGARVSGELFF

abundance: -
j_gene: TRBJ1-6
v_gene: TRBV6-5
d_gene: TRBD1
CDR3nt: TGTGCCAGCAGTGCACAGGGGAATAATTCACCCCTCCACTTT
CDR3aa: CASSAQGNNSPLHF

abundance: -
j_gene: TRBJ2-3
v_gene: TRBV4-2
d_gene: -
CDR3nt: TGTGCCAGCAGAGGGCCTCTAGAAGGGGCTACGCAGTATTTT
CDR3aa: CASRGPLEGATQYF

abundance: -
j_gene: TRBJ2-3
v_gene: TRBV2
d_gene: -
CDR3nt: TGTGCCAGCAGTGGACAGGGCACAGATACGCAGTATTTT
CDR3aa: CASSGQGTDTQYF

abundance: -
j_gene: TRBJ2-3
v_gene: TRBV5-4
d_gene: TRBD1
CDR3nt: TGTGCCAGCAGCTTGGAGGGACAGTACACAGATACGCAGTATTTT
CDR3aa: CASSLEGQYTDTQYF

abundance: -
j_gene: TRBJ2-2
v_gene: TRBV19
d_gene: TRBD2
CDR3nt: TGTGCCAGTAGTTCCTATAGCGGGAACGGGGAGCTGTTTTTT
CDR3aa: CASSSYSGNGELFF

abundance: -
j_gene: TRBJ1-4
v_gene: TRBV7-2
d_gene: -
CDR3nt: TGTGCCAGCAGCGCCCGACAGCTAAAACTGTTTTTT
CDR3aa: CASSARQLKLFF

abundance: -
j_gene: TRBJ1-1
v_gene: TRBV27
d_gene: TRBD1
CDR3nt: TGTGCCAGCAGGTCCACAGGGGGCAAGACTGAAGCTTTCTTT
CDR3aa: CASRSTGGKTEAFF

abundance: once
j_gene: TRBJ2-2
v_gene: TRBV18
d_gene: TRBD2
CDR3nt: TGTGCCAGCTCACTGGGACTACCTGCGAACACCGGGGAGCTGTTTTTT
CDR3aa: CASSLGLPANTGELFF

abundance: -
j_gene: TRBJ2-5
v_gene: TRBV29-1
d_gene: TRBD1
CDR3nt: TGCATCGGTTCAAACAGGGGAGAGACCCAGTACTTC
CDR3aa: CIGSNRGETQYF

abundance: few
j_gene: TRBJ1-2
v_gene: TRBV25-1
d_gene: TRBD1
CDR3nt: TGTGCCAGCAGTGCAGCCGGGACAGGGCTTAATGGCTACACCTTC
CDR3aa: CASSAAGTGLNGYTF

abundance: -
j_gene: TRBJ1-1
v_gene: TRBV5-5
d_gene: -
CDR3nt: TGTGCCAGCAGCTTCAACAGGGTGGACACTGAAGCTTTCTTT
CDR3aa: CASSFNRVDTEAFF

abundance: -
j_gene: TRBJ2-3
v_gene: TRBV5-1
d_gene: -
CDR3nt: TGCGCCAGCAGCTTGGATCAACAGGGCTACACAGATACGCAGTATTTT
CDR3aa: CASSLDQQGYTDTQYF

abundance: -
j_gene: TRBJ2-3
v_gene: TRBV7-8
d_gene: TRBD2
CDR3nt: TGTGCCAGCAGACACAGGAGGACTAGCGAACGCACAGATACGCAGTATTTT
CDR3aa: CASRHRRTSERTDTQYF

abundance: -
j_gene: TRBJ2-1
v_gene: TRBV6-5
d_gene: -
CDR3nt: TGTGCCAGCAGTTACACACAATACAATGAGCAGTTCTTC
CDR3aa: CASSYTQYNEQFF

abundance: -
j_gene: TRBJ2-7
v_gene: TRBV5-1
d_gene: TRBD2
CDR3nt: TGCGCCAGCAGCCCGGGACTAGCGGACTACGAGCAGTACTTC
CDR3aa: CASSPGLADYEQYF

abundance: -
j_gene: TRBJ1-2
v_gene: TRBV6-6
d_gene: TRBD1
CDR3nt: TGTGCCAGCAGCAATACAGGGGGCGTGAACTATGGCTACACCTTC
CDR3aa: CASSNTGGVNYGYTF

abundance: -
j_gene: TRBJ1-4
v_gene: TRBV10-1
d_gene: -
CDR3nt: TGCGCCAGCAGTGAGAGGGAGGGGGAAAAACTGTTTTTT
CDR3aa: CASSEREGEKLFF

abundance: once
j_gene: TRBJ2-5
v_gene: TRBV4-2
d_gene: TRBD1
CDR3nt: TGTGCCAGCAGCCGATCCGGGACAGGGGAGCAAGAGACCCAGTACTTC
CDR3aa: CASSRSGTGEQETQYF

abundance: -
j_gene: TRBJ2-1
v_gene: TRBV19
d_gene: TRBD1
CDR3nt: TGTGCCAGTAGTACCTGGACAGGGGGCCCCAATGAGCAGTTCTTC
CDR3aa: CASSTWTGGPNEQFF